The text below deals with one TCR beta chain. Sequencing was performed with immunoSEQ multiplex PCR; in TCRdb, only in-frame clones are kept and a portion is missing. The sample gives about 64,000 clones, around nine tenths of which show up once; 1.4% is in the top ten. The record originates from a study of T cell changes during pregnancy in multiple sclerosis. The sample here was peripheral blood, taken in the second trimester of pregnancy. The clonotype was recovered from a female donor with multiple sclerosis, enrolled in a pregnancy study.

The CDR3 reads CASSLNQNSNEQFF. CDR3 nucleotides: TGTGCCAGCAGCTTAAACCAGAACAGCAATGAGCAGTTCTTC. V usage is TRBV7-3 and J usage is TRBJ2-1; D unclear. V was clipped by 1 base and J by 6 bases, with 10 bases between them. The CDR3 covers 14 residues. Germline-derived CDR1 and CDR2 are SGHTA and FQGTGA.